The 28 T cell receptor beta chains below come from one sample, sequenced in a study of cytomegalovirus exposure and HLA in healthy donors. With 60 Vbeta and 13 Jbeta primers, the PCR was carried out. Some clones are missing from TCRdb's copy, which holds only in-frame ones; the method was immunoSEQ multiplex PCR. The table shows about 130,000 clones, with approximately 80% occurring only once. The sequenced sample was PBMCs. The receptors here all came from a man aged 25-45 years in good health and CMV-seropositive.

The V call is TRBV9, the J call TRBJ2-1; TRBD2 agrees at 14 bases. V shed 3 bases and J 7 bases; nucleotides not matched to a gene: 9. The CDR3 spans 17 residues. In germline, CDR1 is SGDLS, CDR2 YYNGEE. The CDR3 reads CASSDPRLAGGQNEQFF. CDR3 bases: TGTGCCAGCAGCGACCCCCGACTAGCGGGAGGGCAAAATGAGCAGTTCTTC.

The chain recombines TRBV10-3 with TRBJ1-1, with TRBD1 matching 12 bases. The length of the CDR3 is 15 residues. Germline V gives CDR1 ENHRY, CDR2 SYGVKD. J gave up 5 bases and V 8 bases, and 9 bases lay outside the gene matches. CDR3 in DNA: TGTGCCATCGGTCCCGGGACAGGGGGCGGAACTGAAGCTTTCTTT. Its protein is CAIGPGTGGGTEAFF.

This clone turned up a few times. V and J are TRBV6-5 and TRBJ2-7; 9 bases are a match to TRBD2. This CDR3 is built from 15 residues. With V trimmed by 5 bases and J by 2 bases, 7 bases remained unmatched. Germline V CDR1 and CDR2: MNHEY, SVGAGI. The CDR3 protein is CASSLGGLAPYEQYF. The CDR3 coding sequence is TGTGCCAGCAGTCTGGGGGGACTAGCTCCCTACGAGCAGTACTTC.

The rearrangement links TRBV29-1 to TRBJ2-7; TRBD1 matches at 12 bases. In germline, CDR1 is SQVTM, CDR2 ANQGSEA. This CDR3 is built from 12 residues. V shed 6 bases, J shed 6 bases, and the junction held 3 bases outside the gene matches. In DNA form, the CDR3 reads TGCAGCGTAGGGACAGGGGGCCTCGAGCAGTACTTC. It translates to CSVGTGGLEQYF.

This clone has a handful of counts. The rearrangement links TRBV5-5 to TRBJ2-5; 9 bases fit TRBD2. The junction had 8 bases not matched to a gene; V was cut back by 7 bases and J by 1 base. Germline loops: CDR1 SGHKS, CDR2 YYEKEE (reference sequence). The CDR3 covers 15 residues. The DNA of the CDR3 is TGTGCCAGCGGGCGGCGGGGGGGAGGCCAAGAGACCCAGTACTTC. Its translation is CASGRRGGGQETQYF.

The V and J genes are TRBV7-8 and TRBJ1-2; 11 bases fit TRBD1. This CDR3 is 15 amino acids long. Germline V gene data show CDR1 as SGHVS and CDR2 as FQNEAQ. Trimming cost V 5 bases and J 6 bases; bases outside gene matches: 8. The CDR3 nucleotides are TGTGCCAGCAGCCCTGGACAGGGGGCCGAACATGGCTACACCTTC. Its protein product is CASSPGQGAEHGYTF.

V usage is TRBV27 and J usage is TRBJ2-7; D is possibly TRBD1 (6 bases). Trimming took 3 bases from V and 6 from J, leaving 12 bases between them. The germline V gene encodes CDR1 MNHEY and CDR2 SMNVEV (reference sequence). The CDR3 contains 13 residues. The CDR3 here is CASSFKQGSEQYF. The DNA for the CDR3 is TGTGCCAGCAGTTTCAAACAGGGTTCCGAGCAGTACTTC.

Here the CDR3 reads CASINRQRGTQYF. DNA for the CDR3: TGTGCCAGCATCAACCGGCAACGAGGAACGCAGTATTTT. This chain uses TRBV11-2 with TRBJ2-3; the D is unclear. This CDR3 region has 13 residues. Trimming cost V 7 bases and J 9 bases, with 17 bases left between them. Germline V lookup: CDR1 SGHAT, CDR2 FQNNGV. Together with reference TRBV11-2 and TRBJ2-3, the CDR3 gives the full variable domain: EAGVAQSPRYKIIEKRQSVAFWCNPISGHATLYWYQQILGQGPKLLIQFQNNGVVDDSQLPKDRFSAERLKGVDSTLKIQPAKLEDSAVYLCASINRQRGTQYFGPGTRLTVL.

In this sample, this clone turned up once. The chain employs TRBV4-3 and TRBJ1-2; D is possibly TRBD1 (6 bases). The CDR3 covers 18 residues. The V end was cut by 0 bases, the J end by 3 bases, with 20 bases between. Germline values: CDR1 LGHNA, CDR2 YSLEER. CDR3 amino acids: CASSQDWAGALSDYGYTF. For the CDR3, the DNA is TGCGCCAGCAGCCAAGATTGGGCAGGGGCTCTTTCGGACTATGGCTACACCTTC.

J is TRBJ2-1 and V is TRBV7-3; D perhaps matches TRBD2 (7 bases). V lost 1 base and J 5 bases, leaving 18 bases between the germline ends. The CDR3 spans 17 residues. CDR1 SGHTA and CDR2 FQGTGA come from the germline V gene. This chain's CDR3 is CASSLRGGASGHNEQFF. CDR3 DNA sequence: TGTGCCAGCAGCTTAAGAGGGGGGGCTAGCGGACACAATGAGCAGTTCTTC.

The chain combines TRBV10-3 with TRBJ1-2; TRBD1 is a possible D gene (5 bases). With 10 bases removed from V and 1 base from J, the gap between germline ends came to 19 bases. CDR1 and CDR2 (germline): ENHRY, SYGVKD. The length of the CDR3 is 15 residues. In DNA form, the CDR3 reads TGTGCCACCCTACAGGAAACTTCGCTTAACTATGGCTACACCTTC. Translation gives CATLQETSLNYGYTF.

The J gene is TRBJ2-7, the V gene TRBV27, with 13 bases aligning to TRBD2. This CDR3 has 14 amino acids. The germline V gene has CDR1 MNHEY and CDR2 SMNVEV (reference sequence). The J segment lost 4 bases and the V segment lost 8 bases, leaving 5 bases of the junction unmatched. CDR3 DNA: TGTGCCAGCGGTACGGGACTAGCGGGATACGAGCAGTACTTC. Translated: CASGTGLAGYEQYF.

The genes are TRBV7-6 and TRBJ2-1; 10 bases are shared with TRBD2. The CDR3 spans 16 residues. Germline V gene data show CDR1 as SGHVS and CDR2 as FNYEAQ. The V gene end was trimmed by 2 bases and the J gene end by 6 bases; junction bases not matched to a gene: 7. DNA of the CDR3: TGTGCCAGCAGCTTAAGAGGACTAGCGGAGACCAATGAGCAGTTCTTC. It yields the protein CASSLRGLAETNEQFF.

This chain joins TRBV6-5 and TRBJ2-1; no clear D. The CDR3 runs to 16 residues. CDR1 is MNHEY and CDR2 is SVGAGI in the germline V gene. The V and J ends lost 2 bases and 0 bases respectively, with 11 bases between them. CDR3 amino acids: CASSYQDTSSYNEQFF. CDR3 bases: TGTGCCAGCAGTTACCAAGACACGAGCTCCTACAATGAGCAGTTCTTC.

V is TRBV6-4 and J is TRBJ2-1, with D perhaps TRBD1 (5 bases). This CDR3 contains 15 residues. V gave up 5 bases and J gave up 4 bases, with 15 bases separating them. Germline V CDR1 and CDR2: MRHNA, SNTAGT. This chain's CDR3 is CASSPIGARYNEQFF. The CDR3, as DNA: TGTGCCAGCAGTCCCATAGGGGCGAGGTACAATGAGCAGTTCTTC.

The genes are TRBV19 and TRBJ2-3; D gene ambiguous. Germline V gene sequence: CDR1 LNHDA, CDR2 SQIVND (reference sequence). The CDR3 contains 12 residues. V lost 3 bases and J 5 bases, leaving 6 bases between the germline ends. CDR3 nucleotides: TGTGCCAGTAGTATGCGGAGAGATACGCAGTATTTT. It codes for CASSMRRDTQYF.

The rearrangement links TRBV5-8 to TRBJ1-5, with 7 bases aligning to TRBD1. The CDR3 extends over 17 amino acids. The ends lost 4 bases at V and 7 bases at J; junction bases unmatched: 17. The germline gives CDR1 SGHTS, CDR2 YDEGEE. CDR3: CASSPRGGGRGRQPQHF. The DNA for the CDR3 is TGTGCCAGCAGCCCACGAGGGGGCGGGAGGGGTAGACAGCCCCAGCATTTT.

The chain links TRBV5-1 to TRBJ1-5; D remains unclear. Trimming took off 1 base at V and 5 bases at J, with 13 bases between the two ends. CDR1 SGHRS and CDR2 YFSETQ come from the germline V gene. CDR3 length: 15 amino acids. The DNA of the CDR3 is TGCGCCAGCAGCTTGTCCAACCCGGGATATCAGCCCCAGCATTTT. Its translation is CASSLSNPGYQPQHF.

V is TRBV11-2 and J is TRBJ2-1; 9 positions agree with TRBD2. The CDR3 runs 12 residues. J lost 10 bases, V lost 2 bases, and 0 bases had no gene match. Germline CDR1 and CDR2: SGHAT and FQNNGV. In DNA form, the CDR3 reads TGTGCCAGCAGCTTAAGCGGGAGGGAGCAGTTCTTC. It specifies CASSLSGREQFF. Full variable domain (remainder filled in from reference TRBV11-2 and TRBJ2-1): EAGVAQSPRYKIIEKRQSVAFWCNPISGHATLYWYQQILGQGPKLLIQFQNNGVVDDSQLPKDRFSAERLKGVDSTLKIQPAKLEDSAVYLCASSLSGREQFFGPGTRLTVL.

The chain links TRBV27 to TRBJ2-1; TRBD1 is a possible D gene (6 bases). The CDR3 has 15 amino acids. V lost 5 bases, J lost 8 bases, and 19 bases lay in between. Germline lookup yields CDR1 MNHEY and CDR2 SMNVEV (reference sequence). The DNA of the CDR3 is TGTGCCAGCAGTCACCCTGGGGCAGGGGTTTATGAGCAGTTCTTC. It yields the protein CASSHPGAGVYEQFF.

The chain has TRBV7-9 and TRBJ2-7; TRBD1 matches 8 bases. The length of the CDR3 is 15 residues. Trimming cost V 4 bases and J 4 bases; bases outside gene matches: 9. Germline-derived CDR1 and CDR2 are SEHNR and FQNEAQ (reference sequence). CDR3 sequence reads: CASSSGQGMSYEQYF. The CDR3 region has the DNA TGTGCCAGCAGCTCAGGACAGGGAATGTCGTACGAGCAGTACTTC.

This sequence joins TRBV6-5 and TRBJ2-7; TRBD1 matches at 8 bases. With V trimmed by 4 bases and J by 3 bases, 8 bases remained unmatched. This CDR3 has 15 amino acids. Germline CDR1 is MNHEY and CDR2 is SVGAGI. Here the CDR3 DNA reads TGTGCCAGCAGTTCCCGACAGGGGAACTTCTACGAGCAGTACTTC. This codes for CASSSRQGNFYEQYF.

The V call is TRBV7-2, the J call TRBJ2-2; TRBD2 is a possible D gene (5 bases). The V and J ends lost 2 bases and 1 base respectively, with 11 bases between them. The germline V gene encodes CDR1 SGHTA and CDR2 FQGNSA. The CDR3 runs 16 residues. The CDR3 region has the DNA TGTGCCAGCAGCTTAAATGCGGGCCGGAACACCGGGGAGCTGTTTTTT. As protein: CASSLNAGRNTGELFF.

This clone came up a few times. The chain uses TRBV27 and TRBJ1-5, with D possibly matching TRBD1 (5 bases). This CDR3 has 17 amino acids. Deletions cut 6 bases from V and 5 bases from J, with 23 bases between. From germline, CDR1 is MNHEY and CDR2 SMNVEV (reference sequence). The CDR3 coding sequence is TGTGCCAGCAGCGCCGGGGGGGGATTGGGGGGGTATCAGCCCCAGCATTTT. Amino acid sequence: CASSAGGGLGGYQPQHF.

This clone was counted once. The chain links TRBV13 to TRBJ2-7; D gene unclear. CDR1 PRHDT and CDR2 FYEKMQ come from the germline V gene (reference sequence). The CDR3 length is 18 residues. V lost 3 bases to trimming and J lost 0 bases, with 21 bases between them. CDR3 bases: TGTGCCAGCAGCTTCCTCGGCGGTTGGAGCCCCAGCTCCTACGAGCAGTACTTC. This encodes CASSFLGGWSPSSYEQYF.

The rearrangement uses TRBV19 and TRBJ2-7; a weak D match, TRBD1 (5 bases). Germline-derived CDR1 and CDR2 are LNHDA and SQIVND (reference sequence). The V end was cut by 3 bases, the J end by 2 bases, with 14 bases between. This CDR3 spans 15 amino acids. The CDR3 nucleotides read TGTGCCAGTAGTATCCCGACACAGGTACCCTACGAGCAGTACTTC. It specifies CASSIPTQVPYEQYF.

CDR3 sequence reads: CASSLGSTNTGELFF. CDR3 sequence (DNA): TGTGCCAGCAGCCTAGGTAGTACGAACACCGGGGAGCTGTTTTTT. The chain uses TRBV9 and TRBJ2-2; D is ambiguous. The germline CDR1 and CDR2 sequences are SGDLS and YYNGEE. V was clipped by 4 bases and J by 0 bases, with 10 bases between them. The CDR3 is made up of 15 amino acids.

The V gene is TRBV18, the J gene TRBJ1-5, with 7 bases lining up with TRBD1. The CDR3 length is 15 residues. In germline, CDR1 is KGHSH, CDR2 LQKENI. The V and J ends lost 5 bases and 2 bases, in that order; junction bases with no gene match: 6. In DNA, the CDR3 is TGTGCCAGCTCAACCACAGGGGCCGGCAATCAGCCCCAGCATTTT. This sequence encodes CASSTTGAGNQPQHF.